Here is one T cell receptor (beta chain) with its context. Per the germline V gene, CDR1 is LNHNV and CDR2 is YYDKDF (reference sequence). The CDR3 has 14 amino acids. The ends lost 0 bases at V and 9 bases at J; junction bases unmatched: 2. The sample originates from a study of blood T cells in healthy people across ages. Using a J-beta primer mix together with a sample-barcoded 5' primer, a second PCR was run for about 6 to 11 cycles. TCRdb re-analysed the 5' RACE reads in MiXCR, keeping a single row per CDR3 protein. Of hundreds of thousands of distinct CDR3 sequences in the sample, around 41% were seen once. Total RNA amounts of at least 5.5 micrograms were extracted per sample.

Sequencing was done on a sample of blood. This receptor was obtained from a man older than 75 in good health. The chain combines TRBV15 with TRBJ2-1; TRBD2 matches 10 bases. Here the CDR3 DNA reads TGTGCCACCAGCAGAGAAAGCGGGAGGGGTGAGCAGTTCTTC. Its protein is CATSRESGRGEQFF.